These T cell receptor beta chains were read from a single sample in a study of Graves' ophthalmopathy and Graves' hyperthyroidism. One entry per CDR3 protein, called by TCRdb with MiXCR from the multiplex PCR reads. The sample carries approximately 380,000 distinct CDR3 sequences, around a fifth recorded once. The sequenced material came from peripheral blood. The receptors were sampled from a woman aged 18-29 years with stable Graves' hyperthyroidism. CDR3s leave out the opening cysteine and the closing phenylalanine or tryptophan. Expanded clones get a size class; other rows say once, few or many, or leave the size out.

cdr3_aa clone_size v_call cdr3_length j_call
ASCFNPGFKAF NA TRBV2 11 TRBJ1-1
ASTAKTYEQY many TRBV6-1 10 TRBJ2-7
ASSRGGQGFGQPQH many TRBV18 14 TRBJ1-5
ASSVGDGPDTEAF many TRBV25-1 13 TRBJ1-1
ASSPYRGRRNTEAF many TRBV27 14 TRBJ1-1
ATNRGGGSPLH many TRBV6-5 11 TRBJ1-6
ASHGRAMSYEQY many TRBV6-5 12 TRBJ2-7
ASSGLAIAKNIQY many TRBV2 13 TRBJ2-4
ASSLGGPRTGELF many TRBV5-1 13 TRBJ2-2
ASSYAGTGVGYT many TRBV7-3 12 TRBJ1-2
ASSRGQPQH many TRBV6-2/TRBV6-3 9 TRBJ1-5
ASSRTAPGEQY many TRBV6-2/TRBV6-3 11 TRBJ2-7
ASSPKNTEAF NA TRBV11-1 10 TRBJ1-1
ASSATGTSGTREQY NA TRBV13 14 TRBJ2-7
ATSDWTSPETQY many TRBV24-1 12 TRBJ2-5
ASSPRTEPDGGYT few TRBV6-1 13 TRBJ1-2
AGSKRQENTEAF NA TRBV19 12 TRBJ1-1